Listed here are 4 T cell receptor beta chains from one sample, sequenced in a study of T cell clonotyping in hematopoietic cell transplantation. Time point defined: recipient sample about 28 days before transplant, after cytoreduction. Method: immunoSEQ multiplex PCR; TCRdb's copy keeps in-frame clones and lacks some. The table records about 41,000 clones, 85% of them present only once. The specimen comprised peripheral blood mononuclear cells, sampled before stem cell transplant. The source of these receptors is a man in his 60s with acute myeloid leukemia. Some clones in this sample may be carry-over from other donors' samples.

The V and J genes are TRBV5-4 and TRBJ2-7, with a possible D match to TRBD1 (5 bases). Germline assignment: CDR1 SGHNT and CDR2 YYREEE (reference sequence). The CDR3 is 15 residues long. V was shortened by 2 bases and J by 0 bases, with 12 bases between the two germline ends. The CDR3 spells CASSFDSVASYEQYF. CDR3 nucleotides: TGTGCCAGCAGCTTTGACAGCGTAGCCTCCTACGAGCAGTACTTC.

The chain carries TRBV7-8 and TRBJ2-7; the match to TRBD1 covers 10 bases. Trimming took 2 bases from V and 5 from J; bases not matched to a gene: 6. CDR1 and CDR2 (germline): SGHVS, FQNEAQ. The length of the CDR3 is 15 residues. The CDR3 reads CASSLPGQGWNEQYF. CDR3 nucleotides: TGTGCCAGCAGCTTACCGGGACAGGGGTGGAACGAGCAGTACTTC.

The chain couples TRBV9 to TRBJ1-3; D is uncertain. V lost 3 bases to trimming and J lost 0 bases, with 4 bases between them. The CDR3 spans 13 residues. The germline V gene encodes CDR1 SGDLS and CDR2 YYNGEE. The DNA of the CDR3 is TGTGCCAGCAGCGCACCCTCTGGAAACACCATATATTTT. This sequence encodes CASSAPSGNTIYF.

This sequence joins TRBV15 and TRBJ1-5; 7 positions agree with TRBD1. CDR3 length: 18 residues. V shed 0 bases and J 0 bases; nucleotides not matched to a gene: 8. The germline CDR1 and CDR2 sequences are LNHNV and YYDKDF (reference sequence). As DNA, the CDR3 is TGTGCCACCAGCAGAGATTCTAATACAGGGGATAGCAATCAGCCCCAGCATTTT. This gives the protein CATSRDSNTGDSNQPQHF.